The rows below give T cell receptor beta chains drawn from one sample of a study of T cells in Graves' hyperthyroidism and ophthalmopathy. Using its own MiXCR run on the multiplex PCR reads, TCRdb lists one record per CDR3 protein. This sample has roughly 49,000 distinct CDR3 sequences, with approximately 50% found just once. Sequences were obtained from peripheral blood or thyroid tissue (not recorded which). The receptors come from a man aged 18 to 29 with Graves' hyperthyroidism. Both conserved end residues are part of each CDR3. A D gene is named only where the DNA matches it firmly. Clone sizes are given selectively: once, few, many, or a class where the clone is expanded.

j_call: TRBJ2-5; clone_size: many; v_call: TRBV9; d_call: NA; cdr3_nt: TGTGCCAGCAGCAAAACAGGGTCTGGGGAGACCCAGTACTTC; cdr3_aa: CASSKTGSGETQYF
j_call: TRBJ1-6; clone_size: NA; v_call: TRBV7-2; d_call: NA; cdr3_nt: TGTGCCAGCACCTCCGAAGGGACCTATAATTCACCCCTCCACTTT; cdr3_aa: CASTSEGTYNSPLHF
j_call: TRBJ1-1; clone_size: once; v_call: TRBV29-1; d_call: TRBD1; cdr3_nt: TGCAGCGCCGTCGGGGAGGGGGCGCTGAACACTGAAGCTTTCTTT; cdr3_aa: CSAVGEGALNTEAFF
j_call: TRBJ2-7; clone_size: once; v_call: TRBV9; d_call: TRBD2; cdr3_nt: TGTGCCAGCAGCCCAGGGACTAGCGATTCCTACGAGCAGTACTTC; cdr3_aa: CASSPGTSDSYEQYF
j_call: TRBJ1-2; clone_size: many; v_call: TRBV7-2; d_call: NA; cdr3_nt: TGTGCCAGCAGCTTATTTAACAGGGTAAATTATGGCTACACCTTC; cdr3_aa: CASSLFNRVNYGYTF
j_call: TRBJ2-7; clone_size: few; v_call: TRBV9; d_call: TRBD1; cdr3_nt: TGTGCCAGCAGCACTCGGACAGGGGGCAATGAGCAGTACTTC; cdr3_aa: CASSTRTGGNEQYF
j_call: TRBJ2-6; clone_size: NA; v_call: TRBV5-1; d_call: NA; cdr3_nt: TGCGCCAGCAGCTTGGCACCGGGGAGCTCTGGGGCCAACGTCCTGACTTTC; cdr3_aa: CASSLAPGSSGANVLTF
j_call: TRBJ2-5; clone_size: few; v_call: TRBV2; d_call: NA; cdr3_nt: TGTGCCAGCAGCGTGTGGGGGCGGGAGACCCAGTACTTC; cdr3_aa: CASSVWGRETQYF
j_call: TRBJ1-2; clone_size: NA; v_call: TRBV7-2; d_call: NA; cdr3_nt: TGTGCCAGCAGCTCCCGAATGGGGGGAGGCTACACCTTC; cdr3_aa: CASSSRMGGGYTF
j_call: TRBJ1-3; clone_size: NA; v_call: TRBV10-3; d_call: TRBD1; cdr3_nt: TGTGCCACCACAGGGGGCAAAGGAAACACCATATATTTT; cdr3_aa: CATTGGKGNTIYF
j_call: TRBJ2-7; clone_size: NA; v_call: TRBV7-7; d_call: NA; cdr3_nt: TGTGCCAGCAGTGTGTTCGACGAGCAGTACTTC; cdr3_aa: CASSVFDEQYF
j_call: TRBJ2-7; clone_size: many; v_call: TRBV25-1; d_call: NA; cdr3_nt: TGTGCCAGCAGTGCGATCTCCTACGAGCAGTACTTC; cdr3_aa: CASSAISYEQYF
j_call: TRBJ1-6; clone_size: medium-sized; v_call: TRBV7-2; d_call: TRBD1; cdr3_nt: TGTGCCAGCAGCTACAGGGGAACCTATAATTCACCCCTCCACTTT; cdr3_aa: CASSYRGTYNSPLHF
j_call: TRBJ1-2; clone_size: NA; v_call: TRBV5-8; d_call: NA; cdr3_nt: TGTGCCAGCAGCCCCCCTTTTGGGGAGGGATATGGCTACACCTTC; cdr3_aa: CASSPPFGEGYGYTF
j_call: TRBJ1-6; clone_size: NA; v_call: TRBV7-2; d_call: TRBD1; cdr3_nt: TGTGCCAGCAGCTTAGGTGGGACAGGGGGATCACCCCTCCACTTT; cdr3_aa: CASSLGGTGGSPLHF
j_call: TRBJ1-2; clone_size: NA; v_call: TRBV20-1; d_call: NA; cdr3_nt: TGCAGTGCTAGAGATTCCAGGGTATGGATCGACACCTTC; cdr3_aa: CSARDSRVWIDTF
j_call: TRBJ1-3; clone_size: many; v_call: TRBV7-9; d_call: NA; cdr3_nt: TGTGCCAGCAGCTCAGGAAATGAAAACACCATATATTTT; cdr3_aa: CASSSGNENTIYF
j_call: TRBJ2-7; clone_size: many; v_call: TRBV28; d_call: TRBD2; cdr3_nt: TGTGCCGCAGGCGGGAGCGCCTACGAGCAGTACTTC; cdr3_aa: CAAGGSAYEQYF
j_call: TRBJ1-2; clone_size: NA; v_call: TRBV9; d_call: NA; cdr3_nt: TGTGCCAGCAGCGTAGAGCAGGCGAGCTATGGCTACACCTTC; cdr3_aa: CASSVEQASYGYTF
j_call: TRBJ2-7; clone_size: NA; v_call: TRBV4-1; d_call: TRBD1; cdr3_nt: TGCGCCAGCAGCCAAGTGCCGGGACAGGGGAACTACGAGCAGTACTTC; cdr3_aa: CASSQVPGQGNYEQYF
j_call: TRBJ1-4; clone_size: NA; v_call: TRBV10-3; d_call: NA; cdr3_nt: TGTGCCATCAGTGAGTCGGCAGCCTTGCAGGAAAAATTGTTTTTT; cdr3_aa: CAISESAALQEKLFF
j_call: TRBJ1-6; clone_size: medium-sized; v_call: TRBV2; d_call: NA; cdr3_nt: TGTGCCAGCAGTGAAGCGCTCTCCTTTACGATCCCCCTCCACTTT; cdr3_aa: CASSEALSFTIPLHF